The 5 T cell receptor beta chains given below trace back to one sample, sequenced in a study of T cells after yellow fever vaccination. TCRdb reprocessed the 5' RACE reads with MiXCR, giving one entry per CDR3 protein. The sample shows 500,000 to 650,000 distinct CDR3 sequences, approximately 16% of them seen only once. The sample was PBMCs, taken 4 to 6 days after the first yellow fever vaccination. These TCRs come from a man aged 18 to 30 who received the YFV17D yellow fever vaccine.

The V gene is TRBV9, the J gene TRBJ2-2; D remains unclear. The V gene's germline CDR1 is SGDLS and CDR2 YYNGEE. Trimming removed 0 bases from V and 7 bases from J, with 10 bases in between. The CDR3 runs to 14 residues. CDR3 residues: CASSVGWTDGELFF. The CDR3, as DNA: TGTGCCAGCAGCGTAGGCTGGACGGACGGGGAGCTGTTTTTT.

The chain carries TRBV5-6 and TRBJ2-3; D not certain. Trimming shortened V by 3 bases and J by 5 bases, and 7 bases separated the two germline ends. Germline lookup yields CDR1 SGHDT and CDR2 YYEEEE. The CDR3 has 12 amino acids. In DNA form, the CDR3 reads TGTGCCAGCAGCTCCTTCGTAGATACGCAGTATTTT. Residues: CASSSFVDTQYF. Supplemented by reference TRBV5-6 and TRBJ2-3, the full variable domain reads DAGVTQSPTHLIKTRGQQVTLRCSPKSGHDTVSWYQQALGQGPQFIFQYYEEEERQRGNFPDRFSGHQFPNYSSELNVNALLLGDSALYLCASSSFVDTQYFGPGTRLTVL.

The chain employs TRBV6-1 and TRBJ2-2; TRBD1 might be the D (5 bases). Trimming left V 6 bases short and J 0 bases short, with 14 bases between. In germline, CDR1 is MNHNS, CDR2 SASEGT. This CDR3 region has 16 residues. The CDR3 reads CASSHWTPPNTGELFF. DNA of the CDR3: TGTGCCAGCAGCCATTGGACACCCCCGAACACCGGGGAGCTGTTTTTT.

The genes are TRBV4-2 and TRBJ2-2; 10 bases line up with TRBD2. The length of the CDR3 is 18 residues. Germline CDR1 and CDR2: LGHNA and YNFKEQ. The junction had 16 bases not matched to a gene; V was cut back by 2 bases and J by 10 bases. In DNA, the CDR3 is TGTGCCAGCAGCCAAAACCAGCCCCCGGGACTAGCGAGAGTGGAGCTGTTTTTT. This codes for CASSQNQPPGLARVELFF.

This clonotype was seen a handful of times. This rearrangement joins TRBV6-5 to TRBJ1-6, with D maybe TRBD1 (6 bases). The germline CDR1 and CDR2 sequences are MNHEY and SVGAGI. V dropped 4 bases and J dropped 8 bases, with 15 bases sitting between them. This CDR3 region has 15 residues. The CDR3 DNA follows: TGTGCCAGCAGTTCCTATCGGGGGGCGCATTCACCCCTCCACTTT. This gives the protein CASSSYRGAHSPLHF.